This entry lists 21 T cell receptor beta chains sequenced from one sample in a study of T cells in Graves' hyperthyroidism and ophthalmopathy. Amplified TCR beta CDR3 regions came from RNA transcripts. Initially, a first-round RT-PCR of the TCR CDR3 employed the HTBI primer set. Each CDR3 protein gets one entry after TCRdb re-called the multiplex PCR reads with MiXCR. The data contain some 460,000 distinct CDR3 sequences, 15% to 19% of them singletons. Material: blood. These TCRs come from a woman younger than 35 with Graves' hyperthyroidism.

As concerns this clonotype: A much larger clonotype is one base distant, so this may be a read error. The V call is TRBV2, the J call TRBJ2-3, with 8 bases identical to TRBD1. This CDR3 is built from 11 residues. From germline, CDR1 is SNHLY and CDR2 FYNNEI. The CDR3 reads CAPRGTGTQYF. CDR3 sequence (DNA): TGTGCCCCGAGGGGGACAGGTACGCAGTATTTT.

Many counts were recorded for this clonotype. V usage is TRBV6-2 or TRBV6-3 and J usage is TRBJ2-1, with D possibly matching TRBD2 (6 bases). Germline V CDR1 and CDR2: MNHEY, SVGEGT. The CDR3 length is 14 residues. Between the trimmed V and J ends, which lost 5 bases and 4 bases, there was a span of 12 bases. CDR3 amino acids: CASSGTRVYNEQFF. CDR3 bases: TGTGCCAGCAGTGGGACTCGTGTATACAATGAGCAGTTCTTC.

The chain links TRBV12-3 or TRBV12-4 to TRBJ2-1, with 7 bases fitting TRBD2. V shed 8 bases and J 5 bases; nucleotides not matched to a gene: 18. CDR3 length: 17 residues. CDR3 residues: CASLGLSRGVPNNEQFF. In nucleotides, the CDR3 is TGTGCCAGCTTAGGACTCTCTCGGGGGGTCCCCAACAATGAGCAGTTCTTC.

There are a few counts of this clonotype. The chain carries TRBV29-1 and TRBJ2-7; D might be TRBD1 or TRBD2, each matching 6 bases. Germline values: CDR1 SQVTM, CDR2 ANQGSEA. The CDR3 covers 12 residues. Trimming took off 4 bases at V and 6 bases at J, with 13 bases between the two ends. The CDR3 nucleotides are TGCAGCGTTGGGACGGGGGCTGGCGAGCAGTACTTC. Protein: CSVGTGAGEQYF.

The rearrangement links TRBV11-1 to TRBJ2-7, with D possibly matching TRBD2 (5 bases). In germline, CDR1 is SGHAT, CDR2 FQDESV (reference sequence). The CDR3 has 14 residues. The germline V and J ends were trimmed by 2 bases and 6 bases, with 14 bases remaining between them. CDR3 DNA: TGTGCCAGCAGCTTATTCGCTGAGGCGGGCGAGCAGTACTTC. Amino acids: CASSLFAEAGEQYF.

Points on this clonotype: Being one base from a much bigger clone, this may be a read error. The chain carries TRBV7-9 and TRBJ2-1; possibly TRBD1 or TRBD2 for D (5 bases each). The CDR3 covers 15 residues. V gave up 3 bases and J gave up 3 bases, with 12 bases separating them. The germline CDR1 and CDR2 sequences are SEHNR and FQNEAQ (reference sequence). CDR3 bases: TGTGCCAGCAGCTTCTTCCGGGGCTTCTACAATGAGCAGTTCTTC. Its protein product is CASSFFRGFYNEQFF.

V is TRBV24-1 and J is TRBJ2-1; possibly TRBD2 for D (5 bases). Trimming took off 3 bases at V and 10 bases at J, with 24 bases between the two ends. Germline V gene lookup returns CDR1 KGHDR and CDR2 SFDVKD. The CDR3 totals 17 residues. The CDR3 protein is CATSDPLNVDPQREQFF. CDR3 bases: TGTGCCACCAGTGATCCGCTTAATGTAGATCCTCAGCGGGAGCAGTTCTTC.

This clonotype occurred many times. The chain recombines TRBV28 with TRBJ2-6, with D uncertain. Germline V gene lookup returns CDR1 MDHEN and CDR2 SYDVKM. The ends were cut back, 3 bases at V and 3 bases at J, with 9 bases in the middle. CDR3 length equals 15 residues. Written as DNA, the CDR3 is TGTGCCAGCAGTTTCTGGGCGCTTGGGGCCAACGTCCTGACTTTC. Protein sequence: CASSFWALGANVLTF.

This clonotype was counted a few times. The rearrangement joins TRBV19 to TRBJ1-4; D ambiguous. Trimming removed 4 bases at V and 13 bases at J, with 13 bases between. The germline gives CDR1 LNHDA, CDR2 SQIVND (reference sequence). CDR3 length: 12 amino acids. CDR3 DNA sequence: TGTGCCAGTAGTACCACGGGCCGACCACTGTTTTTT. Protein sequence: CASSTTGRPLFF.

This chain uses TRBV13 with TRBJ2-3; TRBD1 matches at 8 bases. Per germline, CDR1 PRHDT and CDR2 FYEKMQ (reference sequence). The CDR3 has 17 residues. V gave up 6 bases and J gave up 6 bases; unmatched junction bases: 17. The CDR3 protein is CASSPGGSGQGYDTQYF. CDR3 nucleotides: TGTGCCAGCAGTCCTGGGGGATCCGGACAGGGATACGATACGCAGTATTTT.

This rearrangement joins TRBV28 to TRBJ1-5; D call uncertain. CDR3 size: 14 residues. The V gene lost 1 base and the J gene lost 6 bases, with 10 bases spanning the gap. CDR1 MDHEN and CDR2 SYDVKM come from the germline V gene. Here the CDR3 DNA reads TGTGCCAGCAGTTTATTTTTGCATGTTCAGCCCCAGCATTTT. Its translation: CASSLFLHVQPQHF.

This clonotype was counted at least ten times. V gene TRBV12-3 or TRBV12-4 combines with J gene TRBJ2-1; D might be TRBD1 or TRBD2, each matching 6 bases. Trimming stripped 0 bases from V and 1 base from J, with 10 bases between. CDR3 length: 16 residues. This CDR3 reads CASSLAGGQSYNEQFF. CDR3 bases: TGTGCCAGCAGTTTAGCGGGGGGCCAGTCCTACAATGAGCAGTTCTTC.

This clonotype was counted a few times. The CDR3 spells CASRLFRGVNTEAFF. Written as DNA, the CDR3 is TGTGCCAGCAGATTATTTAGGGGCGTGAACACTGAAGCTTTCTTT. V gene TRBV6-2 or TRBV6-3 combines with J gene TRBJ1-1; D may be TRBD1 (5 bases). Germline assignment: CDR1 MNHEY and CDR2 SVGEGT. The CDR3 is made up of 15 amino acids. V was clipped by 6 bases and J by 0 bases, with 14 bases between them.

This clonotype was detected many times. For the CDR3, the DNA is TGCAGTGCTAGATTGATCCAAGAGACCCAGTACTTC. Amino acids: CSARLIQETQYF. The chain links TRBV20-1 to TRBJ2-5; D gene unclear. CDR1 and CDR2 from the germline V gene are DFQATT and SNEGSKA (reference sequence). V lost 2 bases and J lost 1, with 5 bases in between. The CDR3 is made up of 12 amino acids.

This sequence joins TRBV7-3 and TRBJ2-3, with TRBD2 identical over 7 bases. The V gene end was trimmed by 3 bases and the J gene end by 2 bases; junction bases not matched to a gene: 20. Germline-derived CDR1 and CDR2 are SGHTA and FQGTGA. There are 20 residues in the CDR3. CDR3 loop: CASSFNDEDYAGVSTDTQYF. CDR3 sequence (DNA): TGTGCCAGCAGCTTTAATGACGAGGACTATGCGGGGGTGTCCACAGATACGCAGTATTTT.

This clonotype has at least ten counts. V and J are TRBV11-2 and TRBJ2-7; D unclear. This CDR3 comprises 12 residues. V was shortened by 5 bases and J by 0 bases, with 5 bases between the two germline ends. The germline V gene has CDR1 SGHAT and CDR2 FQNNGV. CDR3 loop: CASSQSSYEQYF. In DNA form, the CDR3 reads TGTGCCAGCAGCCAAAGCTCCTACGAGCAGTACTTC.

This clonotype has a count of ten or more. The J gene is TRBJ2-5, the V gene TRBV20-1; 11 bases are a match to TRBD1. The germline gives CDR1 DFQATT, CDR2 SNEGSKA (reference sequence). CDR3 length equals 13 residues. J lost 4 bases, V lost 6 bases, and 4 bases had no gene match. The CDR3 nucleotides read TGCAGTGCATGGGGACAGGGGGGAGAGACCCAGTACTTC. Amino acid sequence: CSAWGQGGETQYF.

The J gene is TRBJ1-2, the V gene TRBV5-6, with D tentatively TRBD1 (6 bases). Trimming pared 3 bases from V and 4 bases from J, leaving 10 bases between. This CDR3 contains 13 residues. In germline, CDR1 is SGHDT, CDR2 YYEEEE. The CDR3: CASSYTGTYGYTF. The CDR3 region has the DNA TGTGCCAGCAGCTATACAGGGACCTATGGCTACACCTTC.

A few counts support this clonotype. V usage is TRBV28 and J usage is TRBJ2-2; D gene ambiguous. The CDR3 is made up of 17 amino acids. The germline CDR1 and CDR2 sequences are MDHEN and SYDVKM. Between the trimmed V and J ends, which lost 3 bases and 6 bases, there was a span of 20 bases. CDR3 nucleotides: TGTGCCAGCAGTTTCTTCTTAAGGACGAATCTGCCCGGGGAGCTGTTTTTT. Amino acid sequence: CASSFFLRTNLPGELFF.

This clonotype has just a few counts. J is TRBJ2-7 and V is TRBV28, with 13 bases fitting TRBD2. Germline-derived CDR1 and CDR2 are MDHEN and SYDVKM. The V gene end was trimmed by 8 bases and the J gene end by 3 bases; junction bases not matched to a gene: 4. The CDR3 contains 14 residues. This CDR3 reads CASGRLAGGYEQYF. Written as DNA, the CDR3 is TGTGCCAGCGGCAGACTAGCGGGAGGCTACGAGCAGTACTTC.

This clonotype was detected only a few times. CDR3 nucleotide sequence: TGTGCCAGCAGTCCCCGACCGGGTAACTATGGCTACACCTTC. Translation gives CASSPRPGNYGYTF. The chain is built from TRBV27 and TRBJ1-2; D remains unclear. Germline V gene sequence: CDR1 MNHEY, CDR2 SMNVEV (reference sequence). Trimming stripped 5 bases from V and 1 base from J, with 11 bases between. The CDR3 has 14 residues.